This T cell receptor (beta chain) was identified in a study of cytomegalovirus exposure and HLA in healthy donors. Study-wide points: TCR beta chains associated with HLA were, in a later analysis, more clonally expanded than equally common others.

This PCR relied on a set of 60 Vbeta primers and 13 Jbeta primers. Only in-frame clones appear in the TCRdb table, and some are missing; sequencing was by immunoSEQ multiplex PCR. The table has over 150,000 clones, around four fifths seen once. The germline V gene has CDR1 SGHNT and CDR2 YYREEE (reference sequence). V was clipped by 0 bases and J by 2 bases; unmatched bases: 0. This CDR3 comprises 15 residues. In the case of this clone: Its matching antigen is unknown.

V usage is TRBV5-4 and J usage is TRBJ2-1; TRBD1 aligns across 9 bases. The sample consisted of PBMCs. This TCR derives from a woman aged 45-59 years in good health and CMV-seronegative. CDR3 sequence (DNA): TGTGCCAGCAGCTTGGGACAGGGGGCCTACAATGAGCAGTTCTTC. Its translation is CASSLGQGAYNEQFF.